A selection of T cell receptor beta chains follows, all from one sample in a study of T-cell reconstitution after alpha-beta-depleted transplantation in children. MiXCR was run by TCRdb on the PCR reads, yielding one entry per CDR3 protein. The sample lists 200,000 to 250,000 distinct CDR3 sequences; approximately 11% were seen once. This specimen was PBMCs, taken before TCRalphabeta/CD19-depleted stem cell transplant. Receptors were obtained from a child under three years old with acute myeloid leukemia, due to receive a stem cell transplant. CDR3s include the opening cysteine and the closing phenylalanine or tryptophan. Fields, in order: clone size, J gene, D gene, V gene, CDR3 DNA, CDR3 protein. A D gene is named only where the DNA matches it firmly. Not all rows give a size; the values are once, few, many and, for expanded clones, a class.

clone_size: few; j_call: TRBJ1-1; d_call: NA; v_call: TRBV29-1; cdr3_nt: TGCAGCGTTGACGAGCCCCAGGGGACGAGGAACACTGAAGCTTTCTTT; cdr3_aa: CSVDEPQGTRNTEAFF
clone_size: many; j_call: TRBJ1-1; d_call: NA; v_call: TRBV10-3; cdr3_nt: TGTGCCATCAGTGAAGCTTTAGGGAGCCCTGAAGCTTTCTTT; cdr3_aa: CAISEALGSPEAFF
clone_size: NA; j_call: TRBJ1-1; d_call: NA; v_call: TRBV30; cdr3_nt: TGTGCCTGGACCACCAGCTGGAACACTGAAGCTTTCTTT; cdr3_aa: CAWTTSWNTEAFF
clone_size: many; j_call: TRBJ2-3; d_call: TRBD2; v_call: TRBV12-3/TRBV12-4; cdr3_nt: TGTGCCAGCGCCTCGGGGGGGGTCCGGATCACAGATACGCAGTATTTT; cdr3_aa: CASASGGVRITDTQYF
clone_size: few; j_call: TRBJ2-1; d_call: TRBD2; v_call: TRBV20-1; cdr3_nt: TGCAGTTTTAGACTAGCGGGAGGGCCGGGCAATGAGCAGTTCTTC; cdr3_aa: CSFRLAGGPGNEQFF
clone_size: few; j_call: TRBJ2-3; d_call: TRBD2; v_call: TRBV20-1; cdr3_nt: TGCAGTGCTAGAGATGTTTGGACTAGCGGGAGGGGAAGCACAGATACGCAGTATTTT; cdr3_aa: CSARDVWTSGRGSTDTQYF
clone_size: many; j_call: TRBJ2-5; d_call: NA; v_call: TRBV3-1; cdr3_nt: TGTGCCAGCAGCCTCGTTCAGCACCAAGAGACCCAGTACTTC; cdr3_aa: CASSLVQHQETQYF
clone_size: NA; j_call: TRBJ2-2; d_call: NA; v_call: TRBV7-5; cdr3_nt: NA; cdr3_aa: CISVSEAPSGTSGDTGELFF
clone_size: few; j_call: TRBJ2-7; d_call: TRBD2; v_call: TRBV12-3/TRBV12-4; cdr3_nt: TGTGCCAGCAGTCACCGGGCTAGCGGGAGACGGTACGAGCAGTACTTC; cdr3_aa: CASSHRASGRRYEQYF
clone_size: many; j_call: TRBJ1-1; d_call: NA; v_call: TRBV24-1; cdr3_nt: TGTGCCACCCTTCTGTCAGGGGATGGTGAAGCTTTCTTT; cdr3_aa: CATLLSGDGEAFF
clone_size: many; j_call: TRBJ2-1; d_call: TRBD2; v_call: TRBV20-1; cdr3_nt: TGCAGTGCTCCCCGAGCGGGAACCTACAATGAGCAGTTCTTC; cdr3_aa: CSAPRAGTYNEQFF
clone_size: many; j_call: TRBJ2-1; d_call: NA; v_call: TRBV19; cdr3_nt: TGTGCCAGTAGTATAGGGGGGAGAGGTGAGCAGTTCTTC; cdr3_aa: CASSIGGRGEQFF
clone_size: many; j_call: TRBJ2-7; d_call: TRBD1; v_call: TRBV29-1; cdr3_nt: TGCAGCGTTGAAGGACAGGGGGTTTCCTACGAGCAGTACTTC; cdr3_aa: CSVEGQGVSYEQYF
clone_size: many; j_call: TRBJ2-1; d_call: TRBD2; v_call: TRBV4-2; cdr3_nt: TGTGCCAGCAGCCAGACCGGGACTAGCGGCTCCTACAATGAGCAGTTCTTC; cdr3_aa: CASSQTGTSGSYNEQFF
clone_size: few; j_call: TRBJ2-7; d_call: TRBD1; v_call: TRBV20-1; cdr3_nt: TGCAGTGCTACCCCGGGACAGGGGACTTCCTACGAGCAGTACTTC; cdr3_aa: CSATPGQGTSYEQYF
clone_size: NA; j_call: TRBJ1-2; d_call: NA; v_call: TRBV4-2; cdr3_nt: TGTGCCAGCGGCCGTAGCCCCAACTATGGCTACACCTTC; cdr3_aa: CASGRSPNYGYTF
clone_size: NA; j_call: TRBJ2-1; d_call: NA; v_call: TRBV7-3; cdr3_nt: TGTGCCAGCAGCTCTGGCGGGACAGCGAACCCCAATGAGCAGTTCTTC; cdr3_aa: CASSSGGTANPNEQFF
clone_size: many; j_call: TRBJ2-1; d_call: TRBD2; v_call: TRBV3-1; cdr3_nt: TGTGCCAGCAGCCAAGGCGGGGGGTCGCACAATGAGCAGTTCTTC; cdr3_aa: CASSQGGGSHNEQFF
clone_size: many; j_call: TRBJ2-7; d_call: NA; v_call: TRBV20-1; cdr3_nt: TGCAGTGCTAGTAGGGTCGGGAGTTCGACCTACGAGCAGTACTTC; cdr3_aa: CSASRVGSSTYEQYF
clone_size: few; j_call: TRBJ2-2; d_call: NA; v_call: TRBV7-3; cdr3_nt: TGTGCCAGCAGCTTAATGGGGCGCGGCACCGGGGAGCTGTTTTTT; cdr3_aa: CASSLMGRGTGELFF
clone_size: many; j_call: TRBJ2-4; d_call: NA; v_call: TRBV28; cdr3_nt: TGTGCCAGCAGCTGGGGGCATATTCAGTACTTC; cdr3_aa: CASSWGHIQYF
clone_size: many; j_call: TRBJ2-7; d_call: NA; v_call: TRBV12-3/TRBV12-4; cdr3_nt: TGTGCCAGCAGGGCGAGTGGAGGGGGGGCCGAGCAGTACTTC; cdr3_aa: CASRASGGGAEQYF
clone_size: many; j_call: TRBJ2-2; d_call: NA; v_call: TRBV5-1; cdr3_nt: TGCGCCAGCAGCTTGCGGAACACCGGGGAGCTGTTTTTT; cdr3_aa: CASSLRNTGELFF
clone_size: few; j_call: TRBJ2-1; d_call: NA; v_call: TRBV3-1; cdr3_nt: TGTGCCAGCAGCCAAGGCAGAGACAATGAGCAGTTCTTC; cdr3_aa: CASSQGRDNEQFF
clone_size: many; j_call: TRBJ1-4; d_call: NA; v_call: TRBV5-1; cdr3_nt: TGCGCCAGCAGCTCGCAGGGTTTTTGGGAAAAACTGTTTTTT; cdr3_aa: CASSSQGFWEKLFF
clone_size: many; j_call: TRBJ1-2; d_call: TRBD1; v_call: TRBV20-1; cdr3_nt: TGCAGTGCTAGAGGACAGGGGGATAACTATGGCTACACCTTC; cdr3_aa: CSARGQGDNYGYTF
clone_size: many; j_call: TRBJ2-2; d_call: NA; v_call: TRBV27; cdr3_nt: TGTGCCAGCAGAGACAGGCTTAACACCGGGGAGCTGTTTTTT; cdr3_aa: CASRDRLNTGELFF
clone_size: many; j_call: TRBJ2-1; d_call: NA; v_call: TRBV20-1; cdr3_nt: TGCAGTGCTCCCCTTCAGCTGGAAGAGCAGTTCTTC; cdr3_aa: CSAPLQLEEQFF
clone_size: many; j_call: TRBJ2-1; d_call: TRBD2; v_call: TRBV20-1; cdr3_nt: TGCAGTGCTAGAGCCACTAGCGGGATCAACTCCTACAATGAGCAGTTCTTC; cdr3_aa: CSARATSGINSYNEQFF
clone_size: many; j_call: TRBJ2-2; d_call: NA; v_call: TRBV5-1; cdr3_nt: TGCGCCAGCAGCTCGGACAGAGGGGTCTCGAACACCGGGGAGCTGTTTTTT; cdr3_aa: CASSSDRGVSNTGELFF
clone_size: many; j_call: TRBJ2-7; d_call: NA; v_call: TRBV29-1; cdr3_nt: TGCAGCGTTGAAAGAGTACAAACCTACGAGCAGTACTTC; cdr3_aa: CSVERVQTYEQYF
clone_size: NA; j_call: TRBJ2-7; d_call: NA; v_call: TRBV7-7; cdr3_nt: TGTGCCAGCAGTCTAGGGGCCACCGCACTACGGGAGCAGTACTTC; cdr3_aa: CASSLGATALREQYF
clone_size: many; j_call: TRBJ2-7; d_call: TRBD2; v_call: TRBV6-2/TRBV6-3; cdr3_nt: TGTGCCAGCAGAGCAGCGGGAGCGGTTTACGAGCAGTACTTC; cdr3_aa: CASRAAGAVYEQYF
clone_size: many; j_call: TRBJ2-1; d_call: TRBD1; v_call: TRBV5-1; cdr3_nt: TGCGCCAGCAGGCAAGGGACAGTATACAATGAGCAGTTCTTC; cdr3_aa: CASRQGTVYNEQFF
clone_size: many; j_call: TRBJ2-2; d_call: NA; v_call: TRBV5-1; cdr3_nt: TGCGCCAGCGGAGGGGTGAACACCGGGGAGCTGTTTTTT; cdr3_aa: CASGGVNTGELFF
clone_size: many; j_call: TRBJ1-6; d_call: NA; v_call: TRBV12-3/TRBV12-4; cdr3_nt: TGTGCCAGCAGTCTCGGTCCGGGCTTCGGCAATTCACCCCTCCACTTT; cdr3_aa: CASSLGPGFGNSPLHF
clone_size: many; j_call: TRBJ1-1; d_call: TRBD1; v_call: TRBV7-8; cdr3_nt: TGTGCCAGCAGCCGCCGACCGGGACAGGGCGCTGAAGCTTTCTTT; cdr3_aa: CASSRRPGQGAEAFF
clone_size: many; j_call: TRBJ1-1; d_call: NA; v_call: TRBV28; cdr3_nt: TGTGCCAGCGGCGCCAGCACTGAAGCTTTCTTT; cdr3_aa: CASGASTEAFF
clone_size: many; j_call: TRBJ1-6; d_call: NA; v_call: TRBV21-1; cdr3_nt: TGTGCCAGCATCGGGACAGGGGCTTATAATTCACCCCTCCACTTT; cdr3_aa: CASIGTGAYNSPLHF
clone_size: many; j_call: TRBJ2-1; d_call: TRBD2; v_call: TRBV10-2; cdr3_nt: TGCGCCAGCAGCAACGGACTAGAACGGGAGCAGTTCTTC; cdr3_aa: CASSNGLEREQFF
clone_size: many; j_call: TRBJ2-3; d_call: NA; v_call: TRBV24-1; cdr3_nt: TGTGCCACCAGTGACCTCCGGAGGGCCAGGGATACGCAGTATTTT; cdr3_aa: CATSDLRRARDTQYF
clone_size: NA; j_call: TRBJ2-3; d_call: TRBD2; v_call: TRBV5-1; cdr3_nt: TGCGCCAGCACCCAGAGGACTAGCGGGGGTTCAGATACGCAGTATTTT; cdr3_aa: CASTQRTSGGSDTQYF
clone_size: NA; j_call: TRBJ1-1; d_call: TRBD1; v_call: TRBV5-1; cdr3_nt: TGCGCCAGCAGCCCGCGACAGGGGTCGGGAACTGAAGCTTTCTTT; cdr3_aa: CASSPRQGSGTEAFF
clone_size: many; j_call: TRBJ2-5; d_call: NA; v_call: TRBV14; cdr3_nt: TGTGCCAGCCAAAGGACAGCGCGAGAGACCCAGTACTTC; cdr3_aa: CASQRTARETQYF
clone_size: many; j_call: TRBJ2-3; d_call: NA; v_call: TRBV20-1; cdr3_nt: TGCAGTGCTAGAGGACAGGCGGCCACAGATACGCAGTATTTT; cdr3_aa: CSARGQAATDTQYF
clone_size: many; j_call: TRBJ2-5; d_call: NA; v_call: TRBV5-1; cdr3_nt: TGCGCCAGCAGCTTGGCCAACGACGGTGAGACCCAGTACTTC; cdr3_aa: CASSLANDGETQYF
clone_size: many; j_call: TRBJ1-2; d_call: NA; v_call: TRBV5-4; cdr3_nt: TGTGCCAGCAGCTCCCCGGCACGGCTAAACTATGGCTACACCTTC; cdr3_aa: CASSSPARLNYGYTF
clone_size: many; j_call: TRBJ2-7; d_call: NA; v_call: TRBV20-1; cdr3_nt: TGCAGTGCTAGCTCAGGCGGGGTCGAGCAGTACTTC; cdr3_aa: CSASSGGVEQYF
clone_size: NA; j_call: TRBJ2-1; d_call: TRBD2; v_call: TRBV10-1; cdr3_nt: TGCGCCAGCAGTGAGGTAGCGGGACCCTACAATGAGCAGTTCTTC; cdr3_aa: CASSEVAGPYNEQFF
clone_size: NA; j_call: TRBJ2-1; d_call: TRBD2; v_call: TRBV12-3/TRBV12-4; cdr3_nt: TGTGCCAGCAGTTCCCCACTAGCGAGAAGAGACAATGAGCAGTTCTTC; cdr3_aa: CASSSPLARRDNEQFF
clone_size: NA; j_call: TRBJ2-7; d_call: TRBD2; v_call: TRBV6-1; cdr3_nt: TGTGCCAGCAGCTCGCGGGGGGGACGCTACGAGCAGTACTTC; cdr3_aa: CASSSRGGRYEQYF
clone_size: many; j_call: TRBJ2-1; d_call: TRBD2; v_call: TRBV28; cdr3_nt: TGTGCCAGCAGCAAACACGCACTAGCGGGGGATGAGCAGTTCTTC; cdr3_aa: CASSKHALAGDEQFF
clone_size: few; j_call: TRBJ1-1; d_call: NA; v_call: TRBV6-5; cdr3_nt: TGTGCCAGCAGTTACTCATCTGGGGGAGGCACTGAAGCTTTCTTT; cdr3_aa: CASSYSSGGGTEAFF
clone_size: many; j_call: TRBJ2-3; d_call: NA; v_call: TRBV7-2; cdr3_nt: TGTGCCAGCAGAAAGGCGGGGACAGATACGCAGTATTTT; cdr3_aa: CASRKAGTDTQYF